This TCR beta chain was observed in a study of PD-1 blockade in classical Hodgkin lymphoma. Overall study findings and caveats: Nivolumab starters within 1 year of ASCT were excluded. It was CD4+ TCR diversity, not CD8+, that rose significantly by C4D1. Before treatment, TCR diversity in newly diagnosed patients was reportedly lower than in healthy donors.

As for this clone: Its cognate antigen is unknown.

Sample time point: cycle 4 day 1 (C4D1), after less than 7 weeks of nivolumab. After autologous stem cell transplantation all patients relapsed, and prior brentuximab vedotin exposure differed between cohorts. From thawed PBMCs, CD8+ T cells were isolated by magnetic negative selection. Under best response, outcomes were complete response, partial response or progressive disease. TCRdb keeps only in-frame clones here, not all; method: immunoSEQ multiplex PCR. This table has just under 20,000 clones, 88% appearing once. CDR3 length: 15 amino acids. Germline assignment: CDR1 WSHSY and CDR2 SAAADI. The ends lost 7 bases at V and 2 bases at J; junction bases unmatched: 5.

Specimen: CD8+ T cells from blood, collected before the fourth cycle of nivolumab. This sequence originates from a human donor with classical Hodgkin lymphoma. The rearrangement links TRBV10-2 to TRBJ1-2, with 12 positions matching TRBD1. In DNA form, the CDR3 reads TGCGCCAGCACGGGACAGGGGGCAATCAACTATGGCTACACCTTC. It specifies CASTGQGAINYGYTF.